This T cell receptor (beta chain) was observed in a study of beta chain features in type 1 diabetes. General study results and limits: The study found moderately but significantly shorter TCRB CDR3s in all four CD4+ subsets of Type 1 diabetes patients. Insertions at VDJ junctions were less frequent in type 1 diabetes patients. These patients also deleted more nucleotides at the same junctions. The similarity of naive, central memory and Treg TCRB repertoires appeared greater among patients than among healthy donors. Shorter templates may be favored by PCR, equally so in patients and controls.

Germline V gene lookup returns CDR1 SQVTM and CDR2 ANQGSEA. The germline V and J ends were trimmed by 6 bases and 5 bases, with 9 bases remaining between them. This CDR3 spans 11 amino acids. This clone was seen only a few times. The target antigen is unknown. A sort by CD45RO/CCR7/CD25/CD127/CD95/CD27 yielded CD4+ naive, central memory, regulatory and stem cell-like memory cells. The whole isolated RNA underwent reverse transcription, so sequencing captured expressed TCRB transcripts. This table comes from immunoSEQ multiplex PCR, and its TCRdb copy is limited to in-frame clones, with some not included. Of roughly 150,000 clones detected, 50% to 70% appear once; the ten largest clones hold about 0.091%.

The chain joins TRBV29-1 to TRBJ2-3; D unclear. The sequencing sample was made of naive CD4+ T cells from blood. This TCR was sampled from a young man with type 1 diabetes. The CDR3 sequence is CSVRPVDTQYF. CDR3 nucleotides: TGCAGCGTGAGGCCAGTAGATACGCAGTATTTT.